This T cell receptor (beta chain) derives from a study of PD-L1 blockade in urothelial cancer (dated by TCRdb to the late 2010s). Background for the entire study: Every patient began therapy around 2014 and was given atezolizumab 1,200 mg intravenously every 3 weeks. Pretreatment tumor samples and matched peripheral blood, collected serially before and after atezolizumab treatment, underwent TCR sequencing. Durable clinical benefit was defined as a progression-free survival longer than 6 months, and TCR features were additionally tested against progression-free survival and overall survival. Patients had an ECOG performance status of 0 or 1 and had received between 0 and 3 prior chemotherapy regimens. The study was an exploratory multi-omic analysis of somatic, immune and clinical correlates of response to PD-L1 blockade with atezolizumab in urothelial cancer. Blood samples gave median yields of around 150,000 T cells and over 80,000 unique TCRs, along with a median clonality of approximately 0.08. Nine patients reached durable clinical benefit, while 20 to 25 patients did not. Blood samples were analyzed at two time points: 3 weeks after treatment start (second dose) and 6 weeks after treatment start. Pretreatment blood TCR-seq was available for nearly 30 patients, at least one posttreatment blood collection was obtained for approximately 24 patients, and tumor TCR-seq was available for approximately 24 patients. In the same patients who had TCR sequencing, pretreatment tumors also underwent whole exome sequencing and RNA sequencing. About 90% of the roughly 29 patients were males with bladder-origin urothelial cancer, and about 65% of the roughly 29 reported a prior smoking history. The paper's findings and limits, for the study overall: Small sample size (n ≈ 29) and many exploratory analyses mean the results are intended to be hypothesis-generating. Greater expansion of tumor-associated TCR clones in peripheral blood 3 weeks after the start of treatment was observed in patients with durable benefit (n of about 21, p = 0.022). A pretreatment peripheral blood TCR clonality below the median was linked to improved progression-free and overall survival.

To estimate absolute template abundance from read counts, synthetic TCR analog templates were spiked into each PCR. TCRbeta CDR3 regions were amplified from genomic DNA with bias-controlled V and J gene primers using the immunoSEQ assay. Sequencing of rearranged TCRbeta segments was performed at approximately 20X coverage. The paper's processing steps were these. Clustering was used to correct sequencing errors, and CDR3s were annotated against IMGT to assign V, D and J genes. Only productive TCRbeta rearrangements were used in downstream analyses, excluding out-of-frame or stop-codon sequences. Clonality was calculated as one minus the Shannon entropy normalized by the log of the number of unique productive sequences. Fisher's exact test with Benjamini-Hochberg correction, using a cutoff of adjusted p below 0.01, was how clones that differed between time points or between blood and tumor were identified. This is the immuneACCESS table as TCRdb keeps it, with only in-frame sequences that have V and J called. A part of the clones is gone; compared with another copy, unresolved V genes explain less than half, and the rest is unexplained. Clonal size and the V and J genes are those of that table, whereas D and trimming came from the DNA. The sample records some 71,000 clones, roughly 80% of which are singletons. Of the sample, 6.7% is held by the ten largest clones.

This sample's time point label indicates: pretreatment peripheral blood. The cohort included 29 patients with locally advanced or metastatic urothelial carcinoma who were treated at Memorial Sloan Kettering on a trial protocol. Peripheral blood mononuclear cells were collected from each patient pretreatment and during treatment, giving between 1 and 8 total time points per patient. The Qiagen DNeasy Blood extraction kit was used to purify genomic DNA from total PBMCs and from tumor samples. PBMCs were collected pretreatment and during treatment, and were isolated and stored as previously described. The CDR3 contains 14 residues, cysteine and phenylalanine counted. Only the CDR3 DNA stays, 42 bases, in frame from base 1. CDR1 is given as GTSNPN and CDR2 as SVGIG, both from the germline V gene (reference sequence). Trimming removed 8 bases from V and 4 bases from J; the gene matches leave 8 bases unexplained.

Remarks on this clone: The clone's antigen remains unknown. Base qualities are not recorded, but no much larger clone differs from it by a single base.

The clonotype comes from a man aged 35-49 years with urothelial cancer. The V and J segments used are TRBV30 and TRBJ2-7; the junction holds 13 bases that match TRBD2. The sequenced sample was PBMCs, obtained around atezolizumab (anti-PD-L1) treatment. The CDR3: CALVGTSGIYEQYF. The DNA sequence is given as TGTGCCCTAGTGGGGACTAGCGGGATTTACGAGCAGTACTTC.